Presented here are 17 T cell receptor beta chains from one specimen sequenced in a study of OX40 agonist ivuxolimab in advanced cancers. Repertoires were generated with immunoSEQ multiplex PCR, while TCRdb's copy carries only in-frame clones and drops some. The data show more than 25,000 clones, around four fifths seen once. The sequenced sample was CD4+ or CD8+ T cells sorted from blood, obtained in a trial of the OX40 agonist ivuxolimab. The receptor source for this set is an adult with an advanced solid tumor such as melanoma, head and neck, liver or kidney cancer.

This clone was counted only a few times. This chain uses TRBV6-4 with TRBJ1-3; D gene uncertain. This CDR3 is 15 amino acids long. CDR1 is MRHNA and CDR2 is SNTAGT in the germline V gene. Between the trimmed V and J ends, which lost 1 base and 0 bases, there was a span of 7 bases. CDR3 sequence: CASSDWRISGNTIYF. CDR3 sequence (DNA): TGTGCCAGCAGTGACTGGAGAATCTCTGGAAACACCATATATTTT.

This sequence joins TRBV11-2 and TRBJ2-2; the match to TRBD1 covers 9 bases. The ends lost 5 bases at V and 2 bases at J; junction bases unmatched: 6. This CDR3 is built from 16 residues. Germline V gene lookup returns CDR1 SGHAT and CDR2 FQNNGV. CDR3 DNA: TGTGCCAGCAGCCGCGCGGGACAGGGAAACACCGGGGAGCTGTTTTTT. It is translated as CASSRAGQGNTGELFF.

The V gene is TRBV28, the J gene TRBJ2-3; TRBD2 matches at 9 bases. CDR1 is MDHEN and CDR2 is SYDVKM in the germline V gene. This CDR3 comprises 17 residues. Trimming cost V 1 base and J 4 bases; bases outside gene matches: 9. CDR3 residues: CASSLFGRGGLSDTQYF. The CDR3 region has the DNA TGTGCCAGCAGTTTATTTGGGCGGGGGGGCCTTTCAGATACGCAGTATTTT.

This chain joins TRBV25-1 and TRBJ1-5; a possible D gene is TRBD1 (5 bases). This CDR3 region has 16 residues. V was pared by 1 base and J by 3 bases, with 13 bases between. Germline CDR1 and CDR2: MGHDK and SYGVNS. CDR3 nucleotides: TGTGCCAGCAGTGAATCGGGGGGAGCACCCAATCAGCCCCAGCATTTT. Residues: CASSESGGAPNQPQHF. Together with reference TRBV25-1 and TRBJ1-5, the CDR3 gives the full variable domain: EADIYQTPRYLVIGTGKKITLECSQTMGHDKMYWYQQDPGMELHLIHYSYGVNSTEKGDLSSESTVSRIRTEHFPLTLESARPSHTSQYLCASSESGGAPNQPQHFGDGTRLSIL.

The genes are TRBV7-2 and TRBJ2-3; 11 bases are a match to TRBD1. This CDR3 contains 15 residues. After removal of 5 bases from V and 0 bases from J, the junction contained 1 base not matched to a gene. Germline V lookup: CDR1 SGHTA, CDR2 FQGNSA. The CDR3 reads CASSGQGASTDTQYF. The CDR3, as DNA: TGTGCCAGCAGCGGACAGGGGGCTAGCACAGATACGCAGTATTTT.

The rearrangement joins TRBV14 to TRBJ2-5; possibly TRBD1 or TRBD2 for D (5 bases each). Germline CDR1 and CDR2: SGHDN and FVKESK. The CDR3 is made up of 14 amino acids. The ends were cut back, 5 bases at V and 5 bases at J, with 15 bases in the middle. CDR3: CASSSEGHGETQYF. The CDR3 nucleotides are TGTGCCAGCAGCAGCGAGGGGCATGGGGAGACCCAGTACTTC.

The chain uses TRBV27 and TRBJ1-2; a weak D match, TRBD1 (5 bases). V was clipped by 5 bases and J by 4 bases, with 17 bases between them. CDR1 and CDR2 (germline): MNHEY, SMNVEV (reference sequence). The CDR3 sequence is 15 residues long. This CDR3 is CASSRGAGIFYGYTF. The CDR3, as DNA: TGTGCCAGCAGTCGTGGGGCAGGGATATTCTATGGCTACACCTTC.

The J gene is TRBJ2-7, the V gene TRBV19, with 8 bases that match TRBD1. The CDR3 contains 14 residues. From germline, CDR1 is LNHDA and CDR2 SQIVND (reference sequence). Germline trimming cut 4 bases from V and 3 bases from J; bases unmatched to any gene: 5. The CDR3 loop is CASSTVGTGYEQYF. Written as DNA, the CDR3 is TGTGCCAGTAGTACCGTCGGGACAGGCTACGAGCAGTACTTC.

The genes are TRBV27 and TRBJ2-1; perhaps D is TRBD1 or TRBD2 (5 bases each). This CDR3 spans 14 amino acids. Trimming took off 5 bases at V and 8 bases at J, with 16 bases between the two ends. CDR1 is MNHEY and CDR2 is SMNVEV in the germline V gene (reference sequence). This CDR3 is CASSRIDRGYEQFF. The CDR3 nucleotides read TGTGCCAGCAGTAGGATAGACCGGGGCTATGAGCAGTTCTTC.

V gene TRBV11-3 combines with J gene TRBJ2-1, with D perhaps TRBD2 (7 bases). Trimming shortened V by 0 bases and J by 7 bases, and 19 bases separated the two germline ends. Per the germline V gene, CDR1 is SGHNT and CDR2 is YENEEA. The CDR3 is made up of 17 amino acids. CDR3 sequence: CASSLDQGGGPYNEQFF. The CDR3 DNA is TGTGCCAGCAGCTTAGATCAAGGGGGAGGGCCTTATAATGAGCAGTTCTTC.

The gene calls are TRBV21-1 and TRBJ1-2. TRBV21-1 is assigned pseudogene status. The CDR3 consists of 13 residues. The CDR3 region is CASSKDFNYGYTF. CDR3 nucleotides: TGTGCCAGCAGCAAAGACTTCAACTATGGCTACACCTTC.

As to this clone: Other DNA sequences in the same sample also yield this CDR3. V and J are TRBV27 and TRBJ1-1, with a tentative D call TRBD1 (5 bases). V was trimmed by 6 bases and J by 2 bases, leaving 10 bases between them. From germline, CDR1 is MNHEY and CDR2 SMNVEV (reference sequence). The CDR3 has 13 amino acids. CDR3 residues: CASSSGINTEAFF. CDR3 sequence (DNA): TGTGCCAGCAGCTCAGGGATCAACACTGAAGCTTTCTTT.

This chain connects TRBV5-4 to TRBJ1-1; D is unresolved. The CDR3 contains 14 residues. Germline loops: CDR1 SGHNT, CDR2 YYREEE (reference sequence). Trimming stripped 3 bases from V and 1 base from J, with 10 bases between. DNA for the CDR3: TGTGCCAGCAGCTGGGGTGGGCCGAACACTGAAGCTTTCTTT. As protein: CASSWGGPNTEAFF.

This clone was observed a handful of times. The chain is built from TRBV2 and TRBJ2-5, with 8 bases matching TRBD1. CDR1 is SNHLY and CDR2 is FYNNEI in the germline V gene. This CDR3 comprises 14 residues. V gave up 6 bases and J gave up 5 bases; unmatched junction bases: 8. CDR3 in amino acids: CASSLGQGLETQYF. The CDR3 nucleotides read TGTGCCAGCAGCCTCGGACAGGGCTTGGAGACCCAGTACTTC.

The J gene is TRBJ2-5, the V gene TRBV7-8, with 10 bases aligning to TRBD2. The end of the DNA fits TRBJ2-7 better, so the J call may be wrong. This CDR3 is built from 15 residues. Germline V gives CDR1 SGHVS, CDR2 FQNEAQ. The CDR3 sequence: CATELSGRPPYEQYF. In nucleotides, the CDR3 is TGTGCCACCGAACTTAGCGGGAGGCCCCCCTACGAGCAGTACTTC.

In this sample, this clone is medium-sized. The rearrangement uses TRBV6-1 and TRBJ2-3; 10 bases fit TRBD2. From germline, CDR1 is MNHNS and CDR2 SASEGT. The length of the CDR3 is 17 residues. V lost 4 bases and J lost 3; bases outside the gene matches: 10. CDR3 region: CASSASIAGGVTDTQYF. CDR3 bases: TGTGCCAGCAGTGCGTCCATAGCGGGGGGCGTTACAGATACGCAGTATTTT.

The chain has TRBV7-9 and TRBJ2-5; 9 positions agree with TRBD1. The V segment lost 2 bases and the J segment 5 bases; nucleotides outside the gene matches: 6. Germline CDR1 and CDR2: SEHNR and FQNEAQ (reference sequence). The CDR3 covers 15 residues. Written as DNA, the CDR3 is TGTGCCAGCAGCTTAATTGGACAGGGGTGGGAGACCCAGTACTTC. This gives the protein CASSLIGQGWETQYF.